The present entry profiles one TCR beta chain with its context. The data stem from a study of radiotherapy plus CTLA-4 blockade in lung cancer. The method was immunoSEQ multiplex PCR; TCRdb's version includes in-frame clones alone and lacks a portion of them. The sample lists approximately 99,000 clones, 88% occurring once. This CDR3 contains 14 residues. Per germline, CDR1 SGHTS and CDR2 YDEGEE. V dropped 5 bases and J dropped 12; count of bases not matched to a gene: 14. Sequenced here: peripheral blood, sampled from a patient treated with radiotherapy plus ipilimumab. The chain uses TRBV5-8 and TRBJ1-1, with 9 bases that match TRBD1. The clonotype was recovered from a human donor with non-small cell lung cancer that progressed on radiotherapy plus ipilimumab. The CDR3 DNA is TGTGCCAGCAGAAGACGGGACAGGGAAAGAAAAACTTTCTTT. It encodes CASRRRDRERKTFF.